This record looks at one TCR beta chain sequence and its context. This clone was observed a single time. Its antigen remains undetermined. No per-base quality is available; no much larger clone lies one base away. The germline V gene encodes CDR1 SGDLS and CDR2 YYNGEE. The trim is 3 bases for V and 6 bases for J, with a gap of 14 bases between the germline ends. CDR3 length: 14 amino acids, cysteine to phenylalanine. Only the CDR3 portion is preserved as DNA: 42 bases, with reading frame beginning at the first base. From alopecia areata patients, peripheral blood was collected along with lesional scalp punch biopsies. PBMCs were isolated by density centrifugation and stained for CD3, CD4 and CD8, after which CD4+ and CD8+ T cells were sorted on a FACSAria. The untreated alopecia areata patients were recruited through a multicenter biomarker study. Blood CD8+ T cells from roughly five biomarker-study patients were further sorted into NKG2D-low and NKG2D-high fractions.

This entry is derived from a study of CD8+ T cells in alopecia areata (dated by TCRdb to the late 2010s). The study in broad terms: High-throughput TCRbeta sequencing was used to examine T cell clonal expansion in alopecia areata in both the C3H/HeJ mouse model and human patients. In humans, TCRbeta sequencing was performed on scalp tissue and on sorted CD4+ and CD8+ peripheral blood T cells from healthy controls and from patients with patchy or totalis/universalis alopecia areata. Scalp clonality was compared among normal scalp (n=4), patchy alopecia areata scalp (n=8), and alopecia totalis/universalis scalp (n=8). The RNA source kit depended on sample type: the PAXgene miRNA kit for fixed scalp, the miRNeasy kit for PBMCs, and the RNeasy kit for mouse skin. TCRbeta CDR3 regions were amplified by immunoSEQ multiplex PCR with 35 Vbeta forward and 13 Jbeta reverse primers. Overall results and qualifications from the work: Compared with mice, TCR sequences shared between patients were less clear, possibly partly because of HLA diversity across the patient population. Scalp TCR repertoire analysis is complicated because resident alphabeta T cells in normal human skin are also sequenced, whereas mouse skin is dominated by gammadelta T cells. Compared with normal scalp, lesional scalp, particularly in alopecia totalis/universalis, had higher clonality and more expanded CD8+ clones, which suggests antigenic drive.

To prepare the library, the immunoSEQ multiplex PCR assay was applied. To provide template for TCR sequencing, every sample had RNA extracted and reverse transcribed into cDNA. First-strand cDNA was synthesized with SuperScript III using a 2:1 mix of oligo-dT and random hexamers. A synthetic immune receptor repertoire was used to gauge amplification bias, and whatever bias remained was removed computationally. For the original study's pipeline: After raw reads were preprocessed to remove errors, the CDR3 was defined following IMGT conventions as running from the conserved cysteine to phenylalanine. Clonality was computed as 1 minus the Shannon entropy, with the entropy normalized by log2 of the number of productive unique TCRs. CD4 or CD8 identity of scalp clones was inferred by cross-referencing scalp TCRbeta sequences with sorted blood CD4 and CD8 repertoires. In its TCRdb copy, this immuneACCESS table keeps in-frame sequences only and misses some clones. Where compared with another copy, unresolved V genes explain less than half of these, and the others have no known cause. Clonal size and the V and J genes are those of that table, whereas D and trimming came from the DNA. The table for this sample lists tens of thousands of clones; about 51% of them were counted only once. Around 5% of the sample lies in the top ten.

Sequences were obtained from NKG2D-high CD8+ T cells sorted from blood. The cell subset or site label corresponds to: sorted CD8+ NKG2D-high blood T cells. This clonotype was sampled from a human donor with alopecia areata. The rearrangement joined TRBV9 to TRBJ2-3; the D gene is not confidently resolved. The encoded CDR3 is CASSDSSRADTQYF. Read as DNA, the sequence is TGTGCCAGCAGCGACAGCAGCCGGGCGGATACGCAGTATTTT.